The 10 T cell receptor beta chains below were found in one sample sequenced in a study of T cells in Graves' hyperthyroidism and ophthalmopathy. RNA transcripts yielded amplified TCR beta CDR3 regions. HTBI primers drove first-round RT-PCR of the TCR CDR3. TCRdb itself ran the multiplex PCR reads through MiXCR, one entry per CDR3 protein. The sample has some 550,000 distinct CDR3 sequences; roughly 15% are singletons. The specimen sequenced was blood. These TCRs come from a woman in her forties with Graves' ophthalmopathy.

This clonotype turned up a few times. The chain uses TRBV28 and TRBJ1-5; 9 bases agree with TRBD1. CDR1 is MDHEN and CDR2 is SYDVKM in the germline V gene. Unmatched junction bases numbered 10, after V lost 6 bases and J lost 4 bases. The length of the CDR3 is 16 residues. CDR3 loop: CASRTGGQGINQPQHF. Here the CDR3 DNA reads TGTGCCAGCAGGACCGGGGGACAGGGAATAAATCAGCCCCAGCATTTT.

This clonotype showed up many times. The CDR3 is CASSPGHSNTEAFF. As DNA, the CDR3 is TGTGCCAGCAGCCCGGGACACTCGAACACTGAAGCTTTCTTT. V gene TRBV7-9 combines with J gene TRBJ1-1; D perhaps matches TRBD1 (6 bases). V lost 5 bases to trimming and J lost 1 base, with 11 bases between them. Germline values: CDR1 SEHNR, CDR2 FQNEAQ (reference sequence). CDR3 length equals 14 residues.

There are a few counts of this clonotype. The V gene is TRBV28, the J gene TRBJ1-1; a possible D gene is TRBD1 (5 bases). Trimming took 10 bases from V and 1 from J, leaving 13 bases between them. This CDR3 region has 13 residues. The germline gives CDR1 MDHEN, CDR2 SYDVKM. The CDR3 is CAIQRRGNTEAFF. CDR3 sequence (DNA): TGTGCCATTCAAAGGAGGGGGAACACTGAAGCTTTCTTT.

This clonotype was observed at least ten times. The chain is built from TRBV28 and TRBJ2-3; D might be TRBD2 (6 bases). The CDR3 is 16 residues long. The V end was cut by 5 bases, the J end by 7 bases, with 22 bases between. Germline CDR1 is MDHEN and CDR2 is SYDVKM. The CDR3 region is CASSLPSAGSGNTQYF. Written as DNA, the CDR3 is TGTGCCAGCAGTCTCCCGTCGGCGGGGTCCGGGAATACGCAGTATTTT.

This clonotype was recorded many times. The chain combines TRBV6-1 with TRBJ1-1; 11 bases are a match to TRBD1. CDR1 and CDR2 from the germline V gene are MNHNS and SASEGT. The CDR3 loop spans 14 amino acids. The J segment lost 4 bases and the V segment lost 8 bases, leaving 6 bases of the junction unmatched. The CDR3 sequence: CASWTGGMGTEAFF. In DNA form, the CDR3 reads TGTGCCAGCTGGACAGGGGGCATGGGCACTGAAGCTTTCTTT.

This clonotype was recorded many times. This chain joins TRBV5-6 and TRBJ2-1; 7 nucleotides agree with TRBD2. The length of the CDR3 is 16 residues. The trim removed 2 bases at V and 0 bases at J, leaving 5 bases unmatched. The germline V gene encodes CDR1 SGHDT and CDR2 YYEEEE. CDR3 sequence reads: CASSFYRDYSYNEQFF. The CDR3 DNA is TGTGCCAGCAGCTTCTACCGGGACTACTCCTACAATGAGCAGTTCTTC.

This clonotype was counted ten times or more. V is TRBV20-1 and J is TRBJ2-3, with 7 bases lining up with TRBD1. V lost 3 bases, J lost 2 bases, and 8 bases stayed unmatched. The germline V gene has CDR1 DFQATT and CDR2 SNEGSKA (reference sequence). This CDR3 contains 15 residues. CDR3 amino acids: CSASQTGILTDTQYF. The CDR3 DNA follows: TGCAGTGCTAGTCAGACAGGGATACTCACAGATACGCAGTATTTT.

This clonotype has a handful of counts. The chain carries TRBV5-5 and TRBJ1-5, with D perhaps TRBD1 (5 bases). Trimming cost V 4 bases and J 7 bases, with 18 bases left between them. CDR3 length equals 15 residues. CDR1 is SGHKS and CDR2 is YYEKEE in the germline V gene (reference sequence). The CDR3 nucleotides read TGTGCCAGCAGCGAAACCTCAGGGTTGGGCCAGCCCCAGCATTTT. Amino acids: CASSETSGLGQPQHF. The full variable domain, with the rest looked up from reference TRBV5-5 and TRBJ1-5, is DAGVTQSPTHLIKTRGQQVTLRCSPISGHKSVSWYQQVLGQGPQFIFQYYEKEERGRGNFPDRFSARQFPNYSSELNVNALLLGDSALYLCASSETSGLGQPQHFGDGTRLSIL.

The table lists this clonotype with many counts. The CDR3 DNA reads TGTGCCAGCATCGGCGGGACAGGGTACGAGCAGTACTTC. Encoded protein: CASIGGTGYEQYF. V is TRBV28 and J is TRBJ2-7; TRBD1 agrees at 9 bases. Germline values: CDR1 MDHEN, CDR2 SYDVKM. This CDR3 has 13 residues. J lost 4 bases, V lost 7 bases, and 5 bases had no gene match.

This chain uses TRBV6-1 with TRBJ1-5; D may be TRBD1 (5 bases). Germline V CDR1 and CDR2: MNHNS, SASEGT. This CDR3 has 15 residues. Trimming cost V 5 bases and J 2 bases, with 13 bases left between them. DNA of the CDR3: TGTGCCAGCAGTCCTCGGGGGTATGGCAATCAGCCCCAGCATTTT. This encodes CASSPRGYGNQPQHF.